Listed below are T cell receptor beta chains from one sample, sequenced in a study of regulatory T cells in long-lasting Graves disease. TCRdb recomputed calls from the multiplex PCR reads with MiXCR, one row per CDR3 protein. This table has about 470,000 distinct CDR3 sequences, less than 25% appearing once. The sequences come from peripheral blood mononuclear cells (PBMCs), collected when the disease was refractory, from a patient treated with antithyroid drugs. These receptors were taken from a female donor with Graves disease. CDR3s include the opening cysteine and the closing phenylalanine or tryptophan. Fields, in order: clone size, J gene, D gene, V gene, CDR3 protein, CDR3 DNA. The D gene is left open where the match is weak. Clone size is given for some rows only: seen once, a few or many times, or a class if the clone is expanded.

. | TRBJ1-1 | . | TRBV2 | CASSRLPEAFF | TGTGCCAGCAGTCGTCTACCTGAAGCTTTCTTT
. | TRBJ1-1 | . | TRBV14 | CASSKTLGRSRGGGEAFF | TGTGCCAGCAGCAAAACTCTAGGCCGCTCGAGGGGTGGTGGTGAAGCTTTCTTT
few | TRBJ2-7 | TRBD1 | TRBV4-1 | CASSHRQGDYEQYF | TGCGCCAGCAGTCACCGGCAGGGGGACTACGAGCAGTACTTC
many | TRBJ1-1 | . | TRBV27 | CASSFLGEAFF | TGTGCCAGCAGTTTCTTAGGTGAAGCTTTCTTT
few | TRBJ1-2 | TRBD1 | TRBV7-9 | CASSTGTGGVYGYTF | TGTGCCAGCAGCACGGGGACAGGGGGAGTTTATGGCTACACCTTC
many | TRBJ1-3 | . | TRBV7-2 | CASSLGRSGNTIYF | TGTGCCAGCAGCTTGGGAAGATCTGGAAACACCATATATTTT
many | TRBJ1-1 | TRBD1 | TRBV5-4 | CASTDRDTEAFF | TGTGCCAGTACCGACAGGGACACTGAAGCTTTCTTT
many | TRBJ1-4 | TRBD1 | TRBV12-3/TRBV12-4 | CASSLGQNNEKLFF | TGTGCCAGCAGCTTGGGACAGAATAATGAAAAACTGTTTTTT
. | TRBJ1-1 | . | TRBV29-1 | CSGTENTEAFF | TGCAGCGGTACAGAGAACACTGAAGCTTTCTTT
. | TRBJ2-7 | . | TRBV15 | CATSARDRSYEQYF | TGTGCCACCAGCGCTCGGGACCGCTCCTACGAGCAGTACTTC
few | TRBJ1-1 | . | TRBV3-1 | CASSNSQVRTMNTEAFF | TGTGCCAGCAGCAATTCACAGGTCCGGACCATGAACACTGAAGCTTTCTTT
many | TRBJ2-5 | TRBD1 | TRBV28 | CASRGTGRETQYF | TGTGCCAGCAGAGGGACAGGCCGGGAGACCCAGTACTTC
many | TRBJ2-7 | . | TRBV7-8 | CASSDMMSYEQYF | TGTGCCAGCAGCGATATGATGTCCTACGAGCAGTACTTC
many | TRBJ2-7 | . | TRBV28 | CASLGGPLYEQYF | TGTGCCAGTTTAGGGGGTCCCCTTTACGAGCAGTACTTC
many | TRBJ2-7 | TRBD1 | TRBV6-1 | CASRRQGAAGGEQYF | TGTGCCAGCAGGAGACAGGGGGCTGCCGGCGGCGAGCAGTACTTC
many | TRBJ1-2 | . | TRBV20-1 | CSARDRRSNYGYTF | TGCAGTGCTAGAGATCGCAGATCTAACTATGGCTACACCTTC
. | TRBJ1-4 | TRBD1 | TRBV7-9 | CASTNQGGISGELFF | TGTGCCAGCACCAACCAAGGGGGCATCTCTGGGGAACTGTTTTTT
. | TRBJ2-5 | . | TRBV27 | CASGEEGETQYF | TGTGCCAGTGGGGAAGAGGGAGAGACCCAGTACTTC
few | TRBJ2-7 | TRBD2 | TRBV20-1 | CSARDKVAGGYEQYF | TGCAGTGCTAGAGATAAAGTAGCGGGAGGATACGAGCAGTACTTC
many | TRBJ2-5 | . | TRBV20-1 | CSARDRYAVSVETQYF | TGCAGTGCTAGAGATCGGTACGCGGTTAGTGTCGAGACCCAGTACTTC
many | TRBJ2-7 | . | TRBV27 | CASSLSGGFSYEQYF | TGTGCCAGCAGTTTATCGGGGGGATTTTCCTACGAGCAGTACTTC
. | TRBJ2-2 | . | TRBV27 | CASSLDGRVGGELFF | TGTGCCAGCAGTTTGGACGGGAGAGTGGGCGGGGAGCTGTTTTTT
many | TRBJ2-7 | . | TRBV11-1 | CASSLVSDGSNEQYF | TGTGCCAGCAGCTTAGTGTCGGACGGTAGTAACGAGCAGTACTTC
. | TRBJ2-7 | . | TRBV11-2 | CASSLRTKYEQYF | TGTGCCAGCAGCCTACGGACTAAGTACGAGCAGTACTTC
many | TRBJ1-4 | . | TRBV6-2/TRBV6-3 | CASSYRGGPGEKLFF | TGTGCCAGCAGTTACCGCGGGGGGCCCGGTGAAAAACTGTTTTTT
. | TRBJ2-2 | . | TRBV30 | CAVGADNTGELFF | TGTGCGGTTGGGGCGGACAACACCGGGGAGCTGTTTTTT
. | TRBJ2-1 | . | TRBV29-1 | CSVEKDNEQFF | TGCAGCGTGGAGAAGGACAATGAGCAGTTCTTC
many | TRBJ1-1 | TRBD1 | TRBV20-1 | CSAIRDSRGILAFF | TGCAGTGCGATTCGGGACAGTAGGGGTATTTTGGCTTTCTTT
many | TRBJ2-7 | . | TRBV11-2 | CASSLAAGTPYEQYF | TGTGCCAGCAGCTTAGCGGCAGGGACCCCTTACGAGCAGTACTTC
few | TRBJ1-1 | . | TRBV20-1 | CSAPLGGPNTEAFF | TGCAGTGCCCCATTAGGGGGACCGAACACTGAAGCTTTCTTT
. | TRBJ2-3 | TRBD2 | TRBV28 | CASSPSGSSNTQYF | TGTGCCAGCAGCCCTAGCGGGAGTTCGAATACGCAGTATTTT
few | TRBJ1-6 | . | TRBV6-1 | CAISFAYNSPLHF | TGTGCCATTTCCTTCGCCTATAATTCACCCCTCCACTTT
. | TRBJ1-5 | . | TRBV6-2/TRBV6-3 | CASSYGVGGGQPQHF | TGTGCCAGCAGTTATGGAGTTGGGGGTGGCCAGCCCCAGCATTTT
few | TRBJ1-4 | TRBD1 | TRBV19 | CASSIQGAHEKLFF | TGTGCCAGTAGTATCCAGGGGGCGCATGAAAAACTGTTTTTT
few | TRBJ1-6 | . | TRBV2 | CASSEALLGHSPLHF | TGTGCCAGCAGTGAAGCGCTTTTGGGGCATTCACCCCTCCACTTT
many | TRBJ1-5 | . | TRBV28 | CASSLMGNGFQPQHF | TGTGCCAGCAGTTTAATGGGAAATGGGTTTCAGCCCCAGCATTTT
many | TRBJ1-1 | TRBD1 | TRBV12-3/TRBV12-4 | CASSAQGGFTEAFF | TGTGCCAGCAGTGCTCAGGGGGGGTTCACTGAAGCTTTCTTT
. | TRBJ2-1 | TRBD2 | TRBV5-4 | CASSLKRTSGLGNEQFF | TGTGCCAGCAGCTTGAAGCGGACTAGCGGCCTTGGGAATGAGCAGTTCTTC
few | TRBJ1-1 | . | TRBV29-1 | CSGNPGNTEAFF | TGCAGCGGAAACCCAGGGAACACTGAAGCTTTCTTT
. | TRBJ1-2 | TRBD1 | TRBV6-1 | CASRSTGQGTRGYTF | TGTGCCAGCAGGAGCACGGGACAGGGGACGAGAGGCTACACCTTC
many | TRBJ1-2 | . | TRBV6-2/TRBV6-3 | CASSYEGRGYTF | TGTGCCAGCAGTTACGAAGGTCGTGGCTACACCTTC
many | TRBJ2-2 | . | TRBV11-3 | CASSSIYHTGELFF | TGTGCCAGCAGCTCCATTTACCACACCGGGGAGCTGTTTTTT
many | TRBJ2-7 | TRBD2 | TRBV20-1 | CSARGASGYEQYF | TGCAGTGCTAGAGGGGCTAGCGGCTACGAGCAGTACTTC
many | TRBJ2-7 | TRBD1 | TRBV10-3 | CAISGTGGLYEQYF | TGTGCCATCAGTGGGACAGGGGGACTCTACGAGCAGTACTTC
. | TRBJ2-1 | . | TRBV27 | CASGFGGAGNEQFF | TGTGCCAGTGGGTTTGGGGGAGCCGGCAATGAGCAGTTCTTC
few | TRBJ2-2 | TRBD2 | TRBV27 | CASSLILAGGPSGELFF | TGTGCCAGCAGTTTGATATTAGCGGGAGGGCCCTCCGGGGAGCTGTTTTTT
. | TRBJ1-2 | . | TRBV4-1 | CASSQPREGPYGYTF | TGCGCCAGCAGCCAACCCCGGGAGGGACCATATGGCTACACCTTC
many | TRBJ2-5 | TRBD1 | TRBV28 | CASKRTGSTQETQYF | TGTGCCAGCAAACGGACAGGGAGCACCCAAGAGACCCAGTACTTC